The 23 T cell receptor beta chains in this list originate from one sample, sequenced in a study of T cell responses to AZD1222 COVID-19 vaccine. Only in-frame clones appear in the TCRdb table, and some are missing; sequencing was by immunoSEQ multiplex PCR. The sample consists of about 130,000 clones, more than 70% of them appearing once. Sequenced here: peripheral blood, sampled on day 0 of AZD1222 vaccination. The receptors shown here come from an adult in good health.

The gene calls are TRBV6-5 and TRBJ2-2; TRBD1 agrees at 9 bases. The CDR3 sequence is 14 residues long. With V trimmed by 4 bases and J by 3 bases, 0 bases remained unmatched. Germline V CDR1 and CDR2: MNHEY, SVGAGI. CDR3 amino acids: CASSWTGDTGELFF. The DNA of the CDR3 is TGTGCCAGCAGTTGGACAGGGGACACCGGGGAGCTGTTTTTT.

V and J are TRBV19 and TRBJ2-1; D uncertain. Germline CDR1 reads LNHDA; CDR2 reads SQIVND (reference sequence). V was pared by 7 bases and J by 0 bases, with 7 bases between. CDR3 length: 13 residues. In nucleotides, the CDR3 is TGTGCCAGTACCGAATCCTCCTACAATGAGCAGTTCTTC. Translation gives CASTESSYNEQFF.

The chain couples TRBV28 to TRBJ2-3; 9 nucleotides match TRBD1. This CDR3 spans 15 amino acids. Germline CDR1 and CDR2: MDHEN and SYDVKM. V shed 1 base and J 4 bases; nucleotides not matched to a gene: 3. CDR3 in amino acids: CASSLSGQGPDTQYF. In DNA, the CDR3 is TGTGCCAGCAGTTTATCGGGACAGGGTCCAGATACGCAGTATTTT. The whole variable domain, filled in from reference TRBV28 and TRBJ2-3, reads DVKVTQSSRYLVKRTGEKVFLECVQDMDHENMFWYRQDPGLGLRLIYFSYDVKMKEKGDIPEGYSVSREKKERFSLILESASTNQTSMYLCASSLSGQGPDTQYFGPGTRLTVL.

The genes are TRBV7-9 and TRBJ1-1, with D perhaps matching TRBD1 (5 bases). The length of the CDR3 is 14 residues. The ends were cut back, 6 bases at V and 4 bases at J, with 15 bases in the middle. The germline CDR1 and CDR2 sequences are SEHNR and FQNEAQ (reference sequence). DNA of the CDR3: TGTGCCAGCAGACCTCTCGCCGGGGGCACTGAAGCTTTCTTT. This sequence encodes CASRPLAGGTEAFF.

V gene TRBV5-5 combines with J gene TRBJ2-3; the D is unclear. Germline V gene lookup returns CDR1 SGHKS and CDR2 YYEKEE (reference sequence). The CDR3 totals 14 residues. V was cut by 4 bases and J by 2 bases, with 11 bases left in between. This CDR3 reads CASSMNLYTDTQYF. In nucleotides, the CDR3 is TGTGCCAGCAGCATGAACTTGTACACAGATACGCAGTATTTT.

This clone was counted a single time. The CDR3: CASSYGERIYGYTF. The CDR3 DNA reads TGTGCCAGCAGTTACGGCGAGAGAATCTATGGCTACACCTTC. This chain links TRBV6-2 or TRBV6-3 with TRBJ1-2; D is unclear. The CDR3 sequence is 14 residues long. Germline CDR1 MNHEY, CDR2 SVGEGT. Between the trimmed V and J ends, which lost 2 bases and 4 bases, there was a span of 11 bases.

A single count supports this clone. V is TRBV6-5 and J is TRBJ1-2; a weak D match, TRBD1 (5 bases). The CDR3 is made up of 13 amino acids. V lost 7 bases to trimming and J lost 7 bases, with 16 bases between them. Per the germline V gene, CDR1 is MNHEY and CDR2 is SVGAGI. The CDR3 loop reads CASKGPSPGGYTF. CDR3 nucleotide sequence: TGTGCCAGCAAGGGGCCCTCCCCAGGTGGCTACACCTTC.

On this clone: One end of the junction is discordant with germline, which a read error may explain. V and J are TRBV6-5 and TRBJ1-1; no clear D. The CDR3 contains 16 residues. CDR1 is MNHEY and CDR2 is SVGAGI in the germline V gene. The CDR3 DNA sequence: TGTGCCAGCAGTTACCCCCCACCTATTCTGAATACTGAAGCTTTCTTT. Residues: CASSYPPPILNTEAFF.

This chain uses TRBV5-1 with TRBJ2-3; 8 bases fit TRBD2. The germline CDR1 and CDR2 sequences are SGHRS and YFSETQ. CDR3 size: 16 residues. J gave up 1 base and V 2 bases, and 6 bases lay outside the gene matches. This CDR3 reads CASSFGGGTRTDTQYF. CDR3 bases: TGCGCCAGCAGCTTTGGCGGGGGGACCCGCACAGATACGCAGTATTTT.

The chain is built from TRBV19 and TRBJ2-1, with D hard to call. The V end lost 0 bases, the J end lost 3 bases, and 9 bases lay between the germline ends. Germline V lookup: CDR1 LNHDA, CDR2 SQIVND (reference sequence). CDR3 length: 15 amino acids. CDR3 protein: CASSIDRSNYNEQFF. The CDR3 coding sequence is TGTGCCAGTAGTATAGACAGGTCTAACTACAATGAGCAGTTCTTC.

In this sample, this clone turned up a few times. V is TRBV4-1 and J is TRBJ1-2, with a weak D call TRBD1 (5 bases). The CDR3 runs 16 residues. V was pared by 0 bases and J by 4 bases, with 15 bases between. The germline CDR1 and CDR2 sequences are MGHRA and YSYEKL. The CDR3, as DNA: TGCGCCAGCAGCCAAGAGGGGGGATCGTGGGTCTATGGCTACACCTTC. Translating it yields CASSQEGGSWVYGYTF.

This chain joins TRBV7-9 and TRBJ2-3; perhaps TRBD1 as D (6 bases). The germline V gene has CDR1 SEHNR and CDR2 FQNEAQ (reference sequence). The CDR3 consists of 12 residues. Between the trimmed V and J ends, which lost 2 bases and 10 bases, there was a span of 10 bases. CDR3 protein: CASSLMDSSQYF. The CDR3 DNA reads as TGTGCCAGCAGCTTAATGGACAGTTCGCAGTATTTT.

This chain joins TRBV30 and TRBJ1-6; TRBD1 is a possible D gene (5 bases). The germline V and J ends were trimmed by 8 bases and 0 bases, with 14 bases remaining between them. Germline V lookup: CDR1 GTSNPN, CDR2 SVGIG (reference sequence). This CDR3 is 15 amino acids long. DNA for the CDR3: TGTGCCGGGACGGGCACTAGCTCCTATAATTCACCCCTCCACTTT. This translates into CAGTGTSSYNSPLHF.

The table lists this clone with a count of one. This chain connects TRBV18 to TRBJ2-5; 7 positions match TRBD1. CDR3 length: 14 residues. Per germline, CDR1 KGHSH and CDR2 LQKENI. The V segment lost 5 bases and the J segment 4 bases; nucleotides outside the gene matches: 7. CDR3 residues: CASSSGQWRETQYF. The DNA of the CDR3 is TGTGCCAGCTCATCGGGACAGTGGCGAGAGACCCAGTACTTC.

V gene TRBV29-1 combines with J gene TRBJ1-1, with 7 bases identical to TRBD1. V trimming: 4 bases; J trimming: 1 base; junction bases outside the gene matches: 3. Per the germline V gene, CDR1 is SQVTM and CDR2 is ANQGSEA. CDR3 length: 13 amino acids. CDR3 loop: CSVAGQWNTEAFF. In DNA form, the CDR3 reads TGCAGCGTTGCGGGACAGTGGAACACTGAAGCTTTCTTT.

Of note for this clone: The sample carries other DNA sequences with the same CDR3. This rearrangement joins TRBV5-1 to TRBJ2-7; TRBD1 or TRBD2 may be the D gene (5 bases each). The CDR3 has 12 residues. Germline values: CDR1 SGHRS, CDR2 YFSETQ. Trimming removed 0 bases at V and 4 bases at J, with 5 bases between. The CDR3 is CASSLGGYEQYF. In nucleotides, the CDR3 is TGCGCCAGCAGCTTGGGGGGGTACGAGCAGTACTTC. The complete variable domain, with remaining parts taken from reference TRBV5-1 and TRBJ2-7, reads KAGVTQTPRYLIKTRGQQVTLSCSPISGHRSVSWYQQTPGQGLQFLFEYFSETQRNKGNFPGRFSGRQFSNSRSEMNVSTLELGDSALYLCASSLGGYEQYFGPGTRLTVT.

The chain has TRBV29-1 and TRBJ2-1, with 9 bases lining up with TRBD1. From germline, CDR1 is SQVTM and CDR2 ANQGSEA. Trimming cost V 8 bases and J 0 bases; bases outside gene matches: 8. The CDR3 runs to 15 residues. CDR3 residues: CSFHRGLGSYNEQFF. Written as DNA, the CDR3 is TGCAGCTTTCACAGGGGGCTCGGCTCCTACAATGAGCAGTTCTTC.

V and J are TRBV7-9 and TRBJ2-5; D tentatively reads TRBD1 or TRBD2 (6 bases each). V lost 7 bases to trimming and J lost 5 bases, with 20 bases between them. Per germline, CDR1 SEHNR and CDR2 FQNEAQ (reference sequence). The CDR3 loop spans 15 amino acids. CDR3 amino acids: CASTYSQGLGETQYF. The CDR3 region has the DNA TGTGCCAGCACCTACTCACAGGGACTCGGGGAGACCCAGTACTTC.

The J gene is TRBJ1-3, the V gene TRBV9; D possibly corresponds to TRBD1 (5 bases). The V end lost 7 bases, the J end lost 1 base, and 12 bases lay between the germline ends. Germline V gene sequence: CDR1 SGDLS, CDR2 YYNGEE. This CDR3 has 14 amino acids. The CDR3 sequence is CASGTGGSGNTIYF. DNA for the CDR3: TGTGCCAGCGGAACAGGCGGTTCTGGAAACACCATATATTTT.

This clone came up a few times. The chain recombines TRBV9 with TRBJ2-1; 7 bases are shared with TRBD2. Germline trimming cut 3 bases from V and 8 bases from J; bases unmatched to any gene: 11. The CDR3 has 15 residues. Germline V gene lookup returns CDR1 SGDLS and CDR2 YYNGEE. CDR3 in amino acids: CASSEGLTVWDEQFF. CDR3 DNA sequence: TGTGCCAGCAGCGAGGGACTAACCGTTTGGGATGAGCAGTTCTTC.

This clone was observed a handful of times. This rearrangement joins TRBV7-2 to TRBJ2-1; D is possibly TRBD1 (5 bases). Looked up from germline, CDR1 is SGHTA and CDR2 is FQGNSA. The CDR3 contains 14 residues. Trimming stripped 5 bases from V and 9 bases from J, with 17 bases between. CDR3 region: CASSPGRRDGEQFF. CDR3 sequence (DNA): TGTGCCAGCAGCCCAGGGCGTCGAGACGGTGAGCAGTTCTTC.

This clone was seen more than once but under ten times. This chain connects TRBV6-5 to TRBJ2-2; 7 nucleotides agree with TRBD1. The CDR3 runs to 14 residues. Losses at the gene ends were 5 bases for V and 8 bases for J; bases not matched to a gene: 8. The germline V gene encodes CDR1 MNHEY and CDR2 SVGAGI. CDR3 nucleotides: TGTGCCAGCAGTCAAAGGGGGCGCGGTGGGGAGCTGTTTTTT. It yields the protein CASSQRGRGGELFF.

This chain connects TRBV7-8 to TRBJ1-1; D remains ambiguous. Looked up from germline, CDR1 is SGHVS and CDR2 is FQNEAQ. The CDR3 loop spans 15 amino acids. V was trimmed by 0 bases and J by 1 base, leaving 9 bases between them. As DNA, the CDR3 is TGTGCCAGCAGCTTAGCGGCGGCAAAGAACACTGAAGCTTTCTTT. It specifies CASSLAAAKNTEAFF. Full variable domain (missing parts from reference TRBV7-8 and TRBJ1-1): GAGVSQSPRYKVAKRGQDVALRCDPISGHVSLFWYQQALGQGPEFLTYFQNEAQLDKSGLPSDRFFAERPEGSVSTLKIQRTQQEDSAVYLCASSLAAAKNTEAFFGQGTRLTVV.